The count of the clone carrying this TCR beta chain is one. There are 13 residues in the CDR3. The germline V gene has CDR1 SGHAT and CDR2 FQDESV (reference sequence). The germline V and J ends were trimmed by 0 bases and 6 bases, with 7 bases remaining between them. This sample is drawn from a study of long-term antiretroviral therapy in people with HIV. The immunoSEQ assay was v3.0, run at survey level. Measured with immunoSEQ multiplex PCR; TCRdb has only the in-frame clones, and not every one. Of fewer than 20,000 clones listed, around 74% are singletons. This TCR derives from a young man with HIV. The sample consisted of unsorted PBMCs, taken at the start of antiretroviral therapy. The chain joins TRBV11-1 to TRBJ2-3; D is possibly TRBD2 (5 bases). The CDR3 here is CASSLAPGDTQYF. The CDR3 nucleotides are TGTGCCAGCAGCTTAGCTCCGGGGGATACGCAGTATTTT. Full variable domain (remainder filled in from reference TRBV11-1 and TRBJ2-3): EAEVAQSPRYKITEKSQAVAFWCDPISGHATLYWYRQILGQGPELLVQFQDESVVDDSQLPKDRFSAERLKGVDSTLKIQPAELGDSAMYLCASSLAPGDTQYFGPGTRLTVL.